Listed below are T cell receptor beta chains from one sample, sequenced in a study of CD8 T cell repertoires and HIV-1 epitope variants. Produced via immunoSEQ multiplex PCR; TCRdb's table is partial and in-frame only. The data show thousands of clones, with 60% to 80% seen just once and 42% held by the top ten. Their specific antigens are unknown. Input material: cultured CD8+ T cells derived from PBMCs. The source is a male donor with HIV. Both conserved end residues are part of each CDR3. D genes are given only for firm matches. Clone sizes are given selectively: once, few, many, or a class where the clone is expanded.

size: few; J: TRBJ1-4; V: TRBV19; D: TRBD1; CDR3: CASSATGGGEKLFF; DNA: TGTGCCAGTAGTGCTACAGGGGGCGGTGAAAAACTGTTTTTT
size: NA; J: TRBJ2-1; V: TRBV28; D: TRBD1; CDR3: CASSSVQGDYNEQFF; DNA: TGTGCCAGCAGTTCCGTCCAGGGGGATTACAATGAGCAGTTCTTC
size: once; J: TRBJ1-6; V: TRBV6-1; D: NA; CDR3: CASSRQPKDNSPLHF; DNA: TGTGCCAGCAGTCGACAGCCGAAGGATAATTCACCCCTCCACTTT
size: NA; J: TRBJ2-1; V: TRBV5-4; D: NA; CDR3: CASSLTGAGSYNEQFF; DNA: TGTGCCAGCAGCTTGACCGGGGCGGGGTCCTACAATGAGCAGTTCTTC
size: NA; J: TRBJ1-5; V: TRBV5-5; D: TRBD1; CDR3: CASSTWTGADQPQHF; DNA: TGTGCCAGCAGCACCTGGACAGGGGCCGATCAGCCCCAGCATTTT
size: NA; J: TRBJ2-1; V: TRBV28; D: TRBD2; CDR3: CASSLVGGNNEQFF; DNA: TGTGCCAGCAGTTTAGTGGGAGGGAATAATGAGCAGTTCTTC
size: NA; J: TRBJ1-2; V: TRBV4-1; D: NA; CDR3: CASSNPAGSYGYTF; DNA: TGCGCCAGCAGCAACCCCGCAGGGAGCTATGGCTACACCTTC
size: NA; J: TRBJ1-1; V: TRBV7-2; D: TRBD1; CDR3: CASREPTVQGPVTFF; DNA: TGTGCCAGCAGAGAACCAACGGTACAGGGGCCCGTGACTTTCTTT
size: once; J: TRBJ1-5; V: TRBV6-1; D: TRBD1; CDR3: CASVLTGGGQPQHF; DNA: TGTGCCAGCGTATTGACAGGGGGAGGGCAGCCCCAGCATTTT
size: NA; J: TRBJ1-6; V: TRBV30; D: TRBD1; CDR3: CAGRTGSNSPLHF; DNA: TGTGCCGGGAGGACAGGGTCGAATTCACCCCTCCACTTT
size: NA; J: TRBJ2-5; V: TRBV15; D: NA; CDR3: CATSDGEEGIETQYF; DNA: TGTGCCACCAGCGACGGTGAAGAGGGGATAGAGACCCAGTACTTC
size: NA; J: TRBJ2-5; V: TRBV15; D: NA; CDR3: CATSSKGKETQYF; DNA: TGTGCCACCAGCAGTAAAGGGAAAGAGACCCAGTACTTC
size: NA; J: TRBJ1-1; V: TRBV9; D: NA; CDR3: CASSAGGGSTQGAFF; DNA: TGTGCCAGCAGCGCCGGCGGGGGATCGACCCAAGGGGCTTTCTTT
size: few; J: TRBJ1-5; V: TRBV30; D: NA; CDR3: CAWSGSGVEPQHF; DNA: TGTGCCTGGAGTGGTTCGGGTGTAGAGCCCCAGCATTTT
size: few; J: TRBJ2-7; V: TRBV28; D: NA; CDR3: CASSSDSYEQYF; DNA: TGTGCCAGCAGTTCAGACTCCTACGAGCAGTACTTC
size: NA; J: TRBJ2-3; V: TRBV9; D: TRBD1; CDR3: CASSRAGTGAPSTDTQYF; DNA: TGTGCCAGCAGCAGGGCCGGGACAGGGGCCCCTAGCACAGATACGCAGTATTTT
size: NA; J: TRBJ2-3; V: TRBV11-2; D: TRBD1; CDR3: CASSRQGTADTQYF; DNA: TGTGCCAGCAGCCGACAGGGGACAGCAGATACGCAGTATTTT
size: NA; J: TRBJ2-1; V: TRBV19; D: NA; CDR3: CASSIGSGAYNEQFF; DNA: TGTGCCAGTAGTATTGGGAGCGGAGCTTACAATGAGCAGTTCTTC
size: few; J: TRBJ2-2; V: TRBV7-8; D: NA; CDR3: CASRRDSNTGELFF; DNA: TGTGCCAGTCGTAGGGACTCCAACACCGGGGAGCTGTTTTTT
size: once; J: TRBJ2-3; V: TRBV5-1; D: NA; CDR3: CASSVGTGGTQYF; DNA: TGCGCCAGCAGCGTTGGGACGGGTGGTACGCAGTATTTT
size: NA; J: TRBJ2-7; V: TRBV7-7; D: NA; CDR3: CASRSRPGEVYEQYF; DNA: TGTGCTAGCCGATCCCGTCCAGGGGAGGTATACGAGCAGTACTTC
size: NA; J: TRBJ1-2; V: TRBV29-1; D: TRBD1; CDR3: CSVDLPGQGARDYGYTF; DNA: TGCAGCGTTGACCTCCCAGGACAGGGGGCGAGGGACTATGGCTACACCTTC
size: few; J: TRBJ2-5; V: TRBV28; D: NA; CDR3: CASSTGYQETQYF; DNA: TGTGCCAGCAGTACAGGGTACCAAGAGACCCAGTACTTC
size: NA; J: TRBJ2-2; V: TRBV5-1; D: NA; CDR3: CASSLGGARELFF; DNA: TGCGCCAGCAGCCTAGGGGGAGCCCGGGAGCTGTTTTTT
size: NA; J: TRBJ2-2; V: TRBV6-5; D: TRBD2; CDR3: CASSSKREEVTGELFF; DNA: TGTGCCAGCAGTTCTAAGCGGGAGGAGGTGACCGGGGAGCTGTTTTTT
size: few; J: TRBJ2-2; V: TRBV5-5; D: NA; CDR3: CASSLAGTGELFF; DNA: TGTGCCAGCAGCTTGGCCGGTACCGGGGAGCTGTTTTTT
size: NA; J: TRBJ2-7; V: TRBV6-5; D: TRBD2; CDR3: CASSYGGGEQYF; DNA: TGTGCCAGCAGTTACGGGGGGGGCGAGCAGTACTTC
size: NA; J: TRBJ2-3; V: TRBV19; D: TRBD1; CDR3: CASSHGTGGTDTQYF; DNA: TGTGCCAGTAGTCATGGGACAGGGGGCACAGATACGCAGTATTTT
size: medium-sized; J: TRBJ2-3; V: TRBV9; D: TRBD1; CDR3: CASSAIQGPPFTDTQYF; DNA: TGTGCCAGCAGCGCCATACAGGGGCCTCCCTTCACAGATACGCAGTATTTT
size: NA; J: TRBJ2-7; V: TRBV5-6; D: NA; CDR3: CASSFAEYEQYF; DNA: TGTGCCAGCAGCTTCGCCGAGTACGAGCAGTACTTC
size: few; J: TRBJ2-1; V: TRBV15; D: TRBD1; CDR3: CATSITTGVVDNEQFF; DNA: TGTGCCACCAGCATTACGACAGGGGTTGTGGACAATGAGCAGTTCTTC
size: few; J: TRBJ2-3; V: TRBV7-8; D: NA; CDR3: CASSLASVGDTQYF; DNA: TGTGCCAGCAGCTTAGCGAGCGTTGGAGATACGCAGTATTTT
size: NA; J: TRBJ1-1; V: TRBV19; D: NA; CDR3: CASRPEAMNTEAFF; DNA: TGTGCCAGCCGCCCCGAGGCCATGAACACTGAAGCTTTCTTT
size: NA; J: TRBJ2-3; V: TRBV5-5; D: TRBD2; CDR3: CASSLTLAERDTQYF; DNA: TGTGCCAGCAGCTTGACACTAGCGGAGAGAGATACGCAGTATTTT
size: NA; J: TRBJ2-1; V: TRBV4-1; D: NA; CDR3: CASSQDRGLRLREQFF; DNA: TGCGCCAGCAGCCAAGATAGGGGCTTGCGCCTCAGGGAGCAGTTCTTC
size: NA; J: TRBJ1-1; V: TRBV2; D: NA; CDR3: CASSEARRNTEAFF; DNA: TGTGCCAGCAGTGAAGCGCGGCGGAACACTGAAGCTTTCTTT
size: medium-sized; J: TRBJ2-7; V: TRBV27; D: NA; CDR3: CASSQGPYEQYF; DNA: TGTGCCAGCAGCCAGGGGCCCTACGAGCAGTACTTC
size: few; J: TRBJ2-1; V: TRBV4-1; D: TRBD1; CDR3: CASSQVTGVQFF; DNA: TGCGCCAGCAGCCAAGTAACAGGGGTGCAGTTCTTC
size: few; J: TRBJ1-2; V: TRBV19; D: NA; CDR3: CASSPPGQPFGYTF; DNA: TGTGCCAGTAGTCCACCCGGACAGCCCTTTGGCTACACCTTC
size: NA; J: TRBJ1-2; V: TRBV7-8; D: NA; CDR3: CASSLGPTASYGYTF; DNA: TGTGCCAGCAGCTTAGGTCCGACAGCTTCCTATGGCTACACCTTC
size: few; J: TRBJ1-5; V: TRBV19; D: NA; CDR3: CATQQGIQPQHF; DNA: TGTGCCACCCAGCAGGGTATACAGCCCCAGCATTTT
size: NA; J: TRBJ1-2; V: TRBV27; D: NA; CDR3: CASSLLGGYYGYTF; DNA: TGTGCCAGCAGTTTACTTGGGGGGTACTATGGCTACACCTTC
size: few; J: TRBJ1-1; V: TRBV5-1; D: NA; CDR3: CASSLYDQDTEAFF; DNA: TGCGCCAGCAGCTTGTACGACCAGGACACTGAAGCTTTCTTT
size: NA; J: TRBJ2-2; V: TRBV27; D: TRBD2; CDR3: CASRSTTTSGGASGLTGELFF; DNA: TGTGCCAGCAGATCCACCACCACTAGCGGGGGGGCCTCTGGACTAACCGGGGAGCTGTTTTTT
size: NA; J: TRBJ2-3; V: TRBV4-1; D: TRBD2; CDR3: CASSQDRLAGTTDTQYF; DNA: TGCGCCAGCAGCCAGGATAGACTAGCGGGAACTACAGATACGCAGTATTTT
size: few; J: TRBJ1-5; V: TRBV6-1; D: NA; CDR3: CASKRSADQPQHF; DNA: TGTGCCAGCAAGCGTTCAGCTGATCAGCCCCAGCATTTT
size: NA; J: TRBJ1-1; V: TRBV19; D: TRBD1; CDR3: CASRAGTGGPNEAFF; DNA: TGTGCCAGTAGAGCCGGGACAGGGGGCCCAAATGAAGCTTTCTTT
size: NA; J: TRBJ1-1; V: TRBV27; D: NA; CDR3: CASSLAGYLVSEAFF; DNA: TGTGCCAGCAGTTTGGCGGGATACTTAGTCTCTGAAGCTTTCTTT
size: NA; J: TRBJ1-2; V: TRBV29-1; D: NA; CDR3: CSVVWSYGYTF; DNA: TGCAGCGTTGTATGGAGCTATGGCTACACCTTC
size: NA; J: TRBJ2-1; V: TRBV11-2; D: NA; CDR3: CASSLSGPHNEQFF; DNA: TGTGCCAGCAGCCTCTCCGGACCCCACAATGAGCAGTTCTTC
size: NA; J: TRBJ2-7; V: TRBV5-4; D: TRBD1; CDR3: CASSFGQGSYEQYF; DNA: TGTGCCAGCAGCTTCGGACAGGGTTCCTACGAGCAGTACTTC
size: medium-sized; J: TRBJ2-7; V: TRBV4-2; D: TRBD2; CDR3: CASSQAGGEQYF; DNA: TGTGCCAGCAGCCAAGCGGGGGGCGAGCAGTACTTC
size: NA; J: TRBJ2-7; V: TRBV5-6; D: TRBD1; CDR3: CASSPGGSYISYEQYF; DNA: TGTGCCAGCAGCCCAGGGGGCTCTTATATATCCTACGAGCAGTACTTC
size: few; J: TRBJ2-3; V: TRBV27; D: TRBD2; CDR3: CASSSGGGGTDTQYF; DNA: TGTGCCAGCAGCTCTGGGGGGGGAGGGACAGATACGCAGTATTTT
size: NA; J: TRBJ1-1; V: TRBV28; D: TRBD1; CDR3: CASAIQGGDTEAFF; DNA: TGTGCCAGCGCCATCCAGGGGGGAGACACTGAAGCTTTCTTT